A single sample is the source of the 31 T cell receptor beta chains below, sequenced in a study of response to subunit inactivated influenza vaccine. Using its own MiXCR run on the RT-PCR reads, TCRdb lists one record per CDR3 protein. The sample has approximately 570,000 distinct CDR3 sequences; 7.6% are singletons. Material: PBMCs from blood, obtained approximately 25 months after vaccination. All receptors derive from a man aged 50 to 75 who received an inactivated influenza vaccine.

This chain links TRBV18 with TRBJ2-4; 9 positions agree with TRBD1. CDR1 KGHSH and CDR2 LQKENI come from the germline V gene. The CDR3 has 14 amino acids. Germline trimming cut 6 bases from V and 7 bases from J; bases unmatched to any gene: 7. The CDR3 reads CASSPPGQGNIQYF. The CDR3 DNA follows: TGTGCCAGCTCTCCGCCGGGACAGGGTAACATTCAGTACTTC. The full variable domain, in which reference TRBV18 and TRBJ2-4 provide the parts outside the CDR3, is NAGVMQNPRHLVRRRGQEARLRCSPMKGHSHVYWYRQLPEEGLKFMVYLQKENIIDESGMPKERFSAEFPKEGPSILRIQQVVRGDSAAYFCASSPPGQGNIQYFGAGTRLSVL.

This clonotype came up many times. The CDR3 spells CASSLSTGTYEQYF. CDR3 DNA sequence: TGTGCCAGCAGCTTGTCGACAGGAACCTACGAGCAGTACTTC. This sequence joins TRBV5-8 and TRBJ2-7, with TRBD1 as a possible D gene (6 bases). This CDR3 has 14 residues. V lost 1 base, J lost 2 bases, and 10 bases lay in between. Germline CDR1 SGHTS, CDR2 YDEGEE. Full variable domain (outside the CDR3, taken from reference TRBV5-8 and TRBJ2-7): EAGVTQSPTHLIKTRGQQATLRCSPISGHTSVYWYQQALGLGLQFLLWYDEGEERNRGNFPPRFSGRQFPNYSSELNVNALELEDSALYLCASSLSTGTYEQYFGPGTRLTVT.

The genes are TRBV20-1 and TRBJ2-1; 7 bases line up with TRBD1. Germline trimming cut 5 bases from V and 1 base from J; bases unmatched to any gene: 5. The germline V gene has CDR1 DFQATT and CDR2 SNEGSKA (reference sequence). The CDR3 loop spans 14 amino acids. The CDR3 DNA follows: TGCAGTGCTGTCCCGGGACAGTCCTACAATGAGCAGTTCTTC. This encodes CSAVPGQSYNEQFF.

This chain connects TRBV6-6 to TRBJ1-4; D not resolved. The germline gives CDR1 MNHNY, CDR2 SVGAGI (reference sequence). Trimming took 3 bases from V and 4 from J, leaving 3 bases between them. The CDR3 is 12 amino acids. The DNA of the CDR3 is TGTGCCAGCAGTTATGGTAATGAAAAACTGTTTTTT. Translation: CASSYGNEKLFF.

This clonotype has more than one count but fewer than ten. V usage is TRBV19 and J usage is TRBJ2-7; 10 positions match TRBD1. The germline CDR1 and CDR2 sequences are LNHDA and SQIVND (reference sequence). The ends lost 2 bases at V and 10 bases at J; junction bases unmatched: 8. The CDR3 spans 14 residues. This CDR3 is CASSIQAGTGAQYF. The CDR3, as DNA: TGTGCCAGTAGTATACAGGCGGGGACAGGGGCCCAGTACTTC.

This clonotype was recorded at least ten times. This chain links TRBV6-2 or TRBV6-3 with TRBJ2-2; D unclear. Germline CDR1 and CDR2: MNHEY and SVGEGT. The CDR3 runs to 13 residues. Between the trimmed V and J ends, which lost 2 bases and 7 bases, there was a span of 8 bases. The CDR3 protein is CASSYDPVGELFF. DNA of the CDR3: TGTGCCAGCAGTTACGATCCAGTCGGGGAGCTGTTTTTT.

This clonotype was seen a few times. The V gene is TRBV29-1, the J gene TRBJ2-5; 8 bases fit TRBD1. The germline V gene encodes CDR1 SQVTM and CDR2 ANQGSEA. There are 18 residues in the CDR3. With 6 bases clipped from V and 4 bases from J, the junction kept 22 bases outside the gene matches. The CDR3 nucleotides are TGCAGCGTAGATCCCGTCGGGACAGGTTTTGGTCAACGAGAGACCCAGTACTTC. Translation: CSVDPVGTGFGQRETQYF. The whole variable domain, remainder taken from reference TRBV29-1 and TRBJ2-5, is SAVISQKPSRDICQRGTSLTIQCQVDSQVTMMFWYRQQPGQSLTLIATANQGSEATYESGFVIDKFPISRPNLTFSTLTVSNMSPEDSSIYLCSVDPVGTGFGQRETQYFGPGTRLLVL.

This clonotype occurred a few times. V usage is TRBV20-1 and J usage is TRBJ2-1; 10 bases match TRBD2. This CDR3 region has 15 residues. V was clipped by 6 bases and J by 3 bases; unmatched bases: 8. CDR1 and CDR2 from the germline V gene are DFQATT and SNEGSKA (reference sequence). CDR3 DNA sequence: TGCAGTGCCGAGGGACTAGCGAATTACTACAATGAGCAGTTCTTC. This encodes CSAEGLANYYNEQFF.

The chain has TRBV4-1 and TRBJ2-4, with D perhaps matching TRBD1 or TRBD2 (6 bases each). The CDR3 contains 16 residues. Trimming took off 5 bases at V and 8 bases at J, with 22 bases between the two ends. The germline gives CDR1 MGHRA, CDR2 YSYEKL. CDR3 residues: CASSSVPARRGYIQYF. The CDR3 DNA is TGCGCCAGCAGCTCCGTCCCAGCCAGGAGGGGGTACATTCAGTACTTC.

V and J are TRBV6-2 or TRBV6-3 and TRBJ2-7, with TRBD2 matching over 9 bases. The CDR3 runs 15 residues. The junction had 9 bases not matched to a gene; V was cut back by 6 bases and J by 3 bases. Germline lookup yields CDR1 MNHEY and CDR2 SVGEGT. The CDR3 loop is CASRLTSGFHYEQYF. The CDR3 region has the DNA TGTGCCAGCAGGCTGACTAGCGGATTTCACTACGAGCAGTACTTC.

This clonotype has more than one count but fewer than ten. The chain couples TRBV4-2 to TRBJ1-5; tentative D call: TRBD1 (6 bases). The CDR3 is made up of 14 amino acids. Germline V gives CDR1 LGHNA, CDR2 YNFKEQ. Trimming shortened V by 6 bases and J by 7 bases, and 16 bases separated the two germline ends. In DNA, the CDR3 is TGTGCCAGCAGTAATACGGACAGAACCCAGCCCCAGCATTTT. Amino acids: CASSNTDRTQPQHF.

V usage is TRBV2 and J usage is TRBJ2-5, with 9 bases fitting TRBD2. This CDR3 spans 16 amino acids. Germline assignment: CDR1 SNHLY and CDR2 FYNNEI. The ends lost 2 bases at V and 1 base at J; junction bases unmatched: 5. Here the CDR3 DNA reads TGTGCCAGCAGTGAAAGCAGTAGCGGGGGCCAAGAGACCCAGTACTTC. This translates into CASSESSSGGQETQYF.

In this sample, this clonotype turned up many times. The chain uses TRBV4-2 and TRBJ2-1; 8 bases match TRBD2. V was clipped by 0 bases and J by 7 bases; unmatched bases: 8. CDR3 length: 16 residues. Germline V lookup: CDR1 LGHNA, CDR2 YNFKEQ. CDR3 region: CASSQEFVASGNEQFF. Here the CDR3 DNA reads TGTGCCAGCAGCCAAGAATTCGTGGCTAGCGGGAATGAGCAGTTCTTC.

This clonotype occurred many times. This rearrangement joins TRBV5-1 to TRBJ2-2; D not certain. From germline, CDR1 is SGHRS and CDR2 YFSETQ. Trimming stripped 2 bases from V and 0 bases from J, with 8 bases between. The CDR3 covers 15 residues. Here the CDR3 DNA reads TGCGCCAGCAGCTTCGGCAGTCCGAACACCGGGGAGCTGTTTTTT. Protein sequence: CASSFGSPNTGELFF.

The J gene is TRBJ2-4, the V gene TRBV4-3; no reliable D call. Germline V gene data show CDR1 as LGHNA and CDR2 as YSLEER. The V gene lost 0 bases and the J gene lost 7 bases, with 13 bases spanning the gap. CDR3 length: 15 residues. The DNA of the CDR3 is TGCGCCAGCAGCCAAGATTTGGTCCCGGGCAACATTCAGTACTTC. It is translated as CASSQDLVPGNIQYF.

This clonotype has a handful of counts. This sequence joins TRBV4-2 and TRBJ2-1; TRBD1 aligns across 7 bases. The length of the CDR3 is 16 residues. The V gene end was trimmed by 0 bases and the J gene end by 4 bases; junction bases not matched to a gene: 6. Germline V gene lookup returns CDR1 LGHNA and CDR2 YNFKEQ. CDR3 protein: CASSQEETGFYNEQFF. The CDR3 nucleotides read TGTGCCAGCAGCCAAGAAGAGACAGGGTTTTACAATGAGCAGTTCTTC.

Ten or more counts support this clonotype. The chain combines TRBV7-3 with TRBJ2-3; TRBD2 matches 10 bases. Per germline, CDR1 SGHTA and CDR2 FQGTGA. The CDR3 has 17 residues. The V and J ends lost 2 bases and 5 bases, in that order; junction bases with no gene match: 10. CDR3: CASSLGLAGDWEDTQYF. The CDR3 nucleotides read TGTGCCAGCAGCTTAGGCCTAGCGGGAGACTGGGAAGATACGCAGTATTTT.

Many counts were recorded for this clonotype. The V and J genes are TRBV6-2 or TRBV6-3 and TRBJ2-1, with 9 positions matching TRBD1. In germline, CDR1 is MNHEY, CDR2 SVGEGT. The CDR3 contains 17 residues. V dropped 2 bases and J dropped 3; count of bases not matched to a gene: 8. CDR3 bases: TGTGCCAGCAGTTACATGCCCGGACAGGGGCTCTACAATGAGCAGTTCTTC. Residues: CASSYMPGQGLYNEQFF.

The gene calls are TRBV20-1 and TRBJ2-3; the D gene is possibly TRBD2 (6 bases). CDR3 length equals 14 residues. Trimming left V 5 bases short and J 2 bases short, with 14 bases between. Germline V CDR1 and CDR2: DFQATT, SNEGSKA (reference sequence). For the CDR3, the DNA is TGCAGTGCTTCTCGCGGGATGCTCACAGATACGCAGTATTTT. Protein: CSASRGMLTDTQYF.

This clonotype appeared many times. The chain employs TRBV21-1 and TRBJ2-5; TRBD1 is the table's D call, not checked against the DNA. TRBV21-1 is shown as a pseudogene. This CDR3 has 19 amino acids. CDR3 region: CASSKARLTGGAPVETQYF. The CDR3 DNA reads TGTGCCAGCAGCAAAGCTCGTTTGACAGGGGGCGCCCCCGTAGAGACCCAGTACTTC.

The gene calls are TRBV20-1 and TRBJ2-5, with D possibly being TRBD1 (5 bases). Germline CDR1 DFQATT, CDR2 SNEGSKA (reference sequence). Trimming shortened V by 3 bases and J by 0 bases, and 14 bases separated the two germline ends. The CDR3 runs 15 residues. CDR3 sequence reads: CSASVGPGYQETQYF. DNA of the CDR3: TGCAGTGCTAGTGTGGGGCCCGGTTACCAAGAGACCCAGTACTTC.

The chain couples TRBV12-3 or TRBV12-4 to TRBJ2-1; no clear D. This CDR3 comprises 12 residues. V shed 10 bases and J shed 5 bases, with 12 bases lying between them. The CDR3 nucleotides read TGTGCCACCAAACCCCTTGACAATGAGCAGTTCTTC. Protein: CATKPLDNEQFF.

The genes are TRBV12-3 or TRBV12-4 and TRBJ1-1; D is undetermined. The CDR3 contains 13 residues. V lost 6 bases to trimming and J lost 5 bases, with 13 bases between them. The CDR3 DNA is TGTGCCAGCAGCCGCCAGAGGCGGACTGAAGCTTTCTTT. Translating it yields CASSRQRRTEAFF.

With regard to this clonotype: A much larger clone lies one base from this, so it may be a read error. This chain connects TRBV20-1 to TRBJ2-1; tentative D call: TRBD1 (6 bases). The germline V gene encodes CDR1 DFQATT and CDR2 SNEGSKA (reference sequence). The ends were cut back, 7 bases at V and 6 bases at J, with 13 bases in the middle. The CDR3 sequence is 12 residues long. CDR3 loop: CSDSSGVNEQFF. The CDR3 coding sequence is TGCAGTGATAGTTCAGGGGTCAATGAGCAGTTCTTC.

Points on this clonotype: Since a much larger clone is just one base distant, this may be a read error. The V and J genes are TRBV4-3 and TRBJ2-5; possible D gene TRBD1, 6 bases. This CDR3 comprises 14 residues. The V and J ends lost 2 bases and 8 bases respectively, with 15 bases between them. The V gene's germline CDR1 is LGHNA and CDR2 YSLEER. The CDR3 here is CASSQIQGSDTQYF. The CDR3 bases are TGCGCCAGCAGCCAAATACAGGGTAGTGACACCCAGTACTTC.

The CDR3 loop is CATSRLETTQYF. The DNA for the CDR3 is TGTGCCACCAGCCGACTAGAAACAACGCAGTATTTT. This chain joins TRBV24-1 and TRBJ2-3; D might be TRBD2 (6 bases). The CDR3 contains 12 residues. V gave up 7 bases and J gave up 9 bases, with 13 bases separating them. Germline V gives CDR1 KGHDR, CDR2 SFDVKD.

This clonotype has more than one count but fewer than ten. The chain carries TRBV5-6 and TRBJ1-2; the match to TRBD1 covers 9 bases. Unmatched junction bases numbered 4, after V lost 4 bases and J lost 3 bases. Germline V CDR1 and CDR2: SGHDT, YYEEEE. The length of the CDR3 is 14 residues. CDR3 sequence: CASSPGTGHYGYTF. The CDR3 DNA is TGTGCCAGCAGCCCGGGGACAGGGCACTATGGCTACACCTTC. The variable domain in full, completed from reference TRBV5-6 and TRBJ1-2, reads DAGVTQSPTHLIKTRGQQVTLRCSPKSGHDTVSWYQQALGQGPQFIFQYYEEEERQRGNFPDRFSGHQFPNYSSELNVNALLLGDSALYLCASSPGTGHYGYTFGSGTRLTVV.

There are a few counts of this clonotype. This chain joins TRBV5-1 and TRBJ2-7; 12 bases are shared with TRBD1. J was trimmed by 9 bases and V by 2 bases; bases with no gene match: 9. The germline gives CDR1 SGHRS, CDR2 YFSETQ. CDR3 size: 15 residues. The CDR3 DNA sequence: TGCGCCAGCAGCTTCTCCCGGGACAGGGGGCGCGGGCAGTACTTC. Protein: CASSFSRDRGRGQYF. Variable domain in full (rest from reference TRBV5-1 and TRBJ2-7): KAGVTQTPRYLIKTRGQQVTLSCSPISGHRSVSWYQQTPGQGLQFLFEYFSETQRNKGNFPGRFSGRQFSNSRSEMNVSTLELGDSALYLCASSFSRDRGRGQYFGPGTRLTVT.

This clonotype was seen a handful of times. The CDR3 reads CATSRDKGGTEAFF. The CDR3 nucleotides read TGTGCCACCAGCAGAGATAAGGGGGGCACTGAAGCTTTCTTT. The gene calls are TRBV15 and TRBJ1-1, with D possibly TRBD1 on 6 matching bases. CDR3 length: 14 residues. Germline lookup yields CDR1 LNHNV and CDR2 YYDKDF (reference sequence). Trimming stripped 0 bases from V and 4 bases from J, with 9 bases between. The variable domain in full, with the rest retrieved from reference TRBV15 and TRBJ1-1, is DAMVIQNPRYQVTQFGKPVTLSCSQTLNHNVMYWYQQKSSQAPKLLFHYYDKDFNNEADTPDNFQSRRPNTSFCFLDIRSPGLGDTAMYLCATSRDKGGTEAFFGQGTRLTVV.

This clonotype was seen at least ten times. The chain carries TRBV20-1 and TRBJ2-7, with 8 bases that match TRBD2. From germline, CDR1 is DFQATT and CDR2 SNEGSKA (reference sequence). J was trimmed by 2 bases and V by 3 bases; bases with no gene match: 6. The CDR3 loop spans 14 amino acids. DNA for the CDR3: TGCAGTGCTAGTTCGCGGGAGGATCCCTACGAGCAGTACTTC. Encoded protein: CSASSREDPYEQYF.

As to this clonotype: Mismatch with germline at one junction end may stem from a read error. V gene TRBV5-5 combines with J gene TRBJ2-3; no definite D call. The CDR3 covers 15 residues. Germline CDR1 SGHKS, CDR2 YYEKEE (reference sequence). CDR3 residues: CASSLGRLSTDTRYF. CDR3 DNA: TGTGCCAGCAGCTTGGGACGCTTGTCCACAGATACGCGGTATTTT.